Shown below are 9 T cell receptor beta chains from a single sample sequenced in a study of response to subunit inactivated influenza vaccine. TCRdb independently ran MiXCR on the RT-PCR reads; one entry per CDR3 protein. The sample has 700,000 to 900,000 distinct CDR3 sequences, 21% seen once. The source material was PBMCs from blood, sampled approximately 5 days after vaccination. All receptors come from a man in his forties or fifties who received an inactivated influenza vaccine.

This chain connects TRBV29-1 to TRBJ2-1; 10 positions agree with TRBD2. The CDR3 is made up of 17 amino acids. The germline V gene has CDR1 SQVTM and CDR2 ANQGSEA. The trim removed 8 bases at V and 8 bases at J, leaving 21 bases unmatched. This chain's CDR3 is CSSRSGLANLTGYEQFF. CDR3 DNA sequence: TGCAGCTCCCGTTCGGGACTAGCGAATCTTACCGGCTATGAGCAGTTCTTC.

Ten or more counts support this clonotype. This rearrangement joins TRBV20-1 to TRBJ2-1, with a possible D match to TRBD1 (6 bases). CDR1 is DFQATT, CDR2 SNEGSKA, per germline (reference sequence). V dropped 5 bases and J dropped 5 bases, with 13 bases sitting between them. The CDR3 runs 13 residues. CDR3 sequence reads: CSARPTGNNEQFF. CDR3 nucleotides: TGCAGTGCTCGCCCCACAGGGAACAATGAGCAGTTCTTC.

This clonotype came up many times. The genes are TRBV11-2 and TRBJ2-7; TRBD1 matches 7 bases. This CDR3 contains 15 residues. Trimming at V came to 0 bases and at J to 5 bases, leaving 7 bases not matched to a gene. CDR1 is SGHAT and CDR2 is FQNNGV in the germline V gene. The CDR3 DNA reads TGTGCCAGCAGCTTAGATCCGTGGACAGGAGACGAGCAGTACTTC. Its protein is CASSLDPWTGDEQYF.

The table lists this clonotype with many counts. The chain employs TRBV5-1 and TRBJ1-1; D is unclear. Trimming cost V 0 bases and J 7 bases, with 7 bases left between them. CDR3 length: 12 amino acids. Germline V gene data show CDR1 as SGHRS and CDR2 as YFSETQ. CDR3 in DNA: TGCGCCAGCAGCTTGGGACGGAATGAAGCTTTCTTT. It codes for CASSLGRNEAFF. The whole variable domain, filled in from reference TRBV5-1 and TRBJ1-1, reads KAGVTQTPRYLIKTRGQQVTLSCSPISGHRSVSWYQQTPGQGLQFLFEYFSETQRNKGNFPGRFSGRQFSNSRSEMNVSTLELGDSALYLCASSLGRNEAFFGQGTRLTVV.

This clonotype was seen more than once but under ten times. The genes are TRBV5-1 and TRBJ2-7; tentative D call: TRBD2 (6 bases). This CDR3 has 14 amino acids. Germline CDR1 is SGHRS and CDR2 is YFSETQ. The V and J ends lost 8 bases and 2 bases respectively, with 17 bases between them. The CDR3 region is CASSGTQGTYEQYF. DNA for the CDR3: TGCGCCAGTTCCGGGACTCAAGGGACCTACGAGCAGTACTTC.

There are a few counts of this clonotype. This chain uses TRBV20-1 with TRBJ2-3; TRBD1 might be the D (6 bases). This CDR3 region has 15 residues. With 1 base removed from V and 4 bases from J, the gap between germline ends came to 15 bases. Germline V CDR1 and CDR2: DFQATT, SNEGSKA (reference sequence). The CDR3 spells CSARAFWGLSDTQYF. In nucleotides, the CDR3 is TGCAGTGCTAGAGCATTCTGGGGGCTATCAGATACGCAGTATTTT.

This clonotype has a handful of counts. The J gene is TRBJ2-1, the V gene TRBV20-1, with 9 nucleotides matching TRBD2. Unmatched junction bases numbered 11, after V lost 6 bases and J lost 8 bases. There are 14 residues in the CDR3. Germline V gene lookup returns CDR1 DFQATT and CDR2 SNEGSKA (reference sequence). The CDR3, as DNA: TGCAGTGCCCCTCTAGCGGGAATAGGTTATGAGCAGTTCTTC. Residues: CSAPLAGIGYEQFF.

V and J are TRBV11-2 and TRBJ2-1; 7 nucleotides agree with TRBD1. This CDR3 spans 15 amino acids. V was clipped by 5 bases and J by 5 bases; unmatched bases: 9. Germline V lookup: CDR1 SGHAT, CDR2 FQNNGV. For the CDR3, the DNA is TGTGCCAGCAGCGGGGACAGTCGACTGGACAATGAGCAGTTCTTC. Protein: CASSGDSRLDNEQFF.

This clonotype was detected only a few times. This chain connects TRBV6-5 to TRBJ2-7; perhaps TRBD2 as D (6 bases). V shed 4 bases and J shed 7 bases, with 17 bases lying between them. CDR3 length: 14 amino acids. Germline V gives CDR1 MNHEY, CDR2 SVGAGI. The CDR3 loop reads CASSLGTAIREQYF. In DNA form, the CDR3 reads TGTGCCAGCAGTTTGGGGACTGCGATTAGGGAGCAGTACTTC.